This TCR beta chain was captured by sequencing in a study of T cells after yellow fever vaccination. Study outcomes and limitations: Clones that expanded after primary vaccination mostly reappeared after the booster (just under 98% CD4, 70% to 90% CD8). The study noted that FACS-sorted repertoires could contain abundant clonotypes contaminating from the bulk population.

This clonotype has more than one count but fewer than ten. Its specificity is not known. V shed 0 bases, J shed 4 bases, and the junction held 11 bases outside the gene matches. CDR1 is SGHRS and CDR2 is YFSETQ in the germline V gene. The CDR3 loop spans 18 amino acids. A 5'RACE template-switching step, the method used to make TCR cDNA, added a universal primer site and UMIs. TCRdb reprocessed the 5' RACE reads with MiXCR, giving one entry per CDR3 protein. Of under 300,000 distinct CDR3 sequences in the sample, 6.9% were seen once. Sequencing used CD4+ T cells sorted from PBMCs, obtained 15 days after the yellow fever booster vaccination. This clonotype was obtained from a young man who received the YFV17D yellow fever vaccine. The genes are TRBV5-1 and TRBJ2-5; 11 bases align to TRBD2. The CDR3 here is CASSLAVGASGRTETQYF. CDR3 nucleotides: TGCGCCAGCAGCTTGGCGGTTGGGGCTAGCGGGAGGACAGAGACCCAGTACTTC.